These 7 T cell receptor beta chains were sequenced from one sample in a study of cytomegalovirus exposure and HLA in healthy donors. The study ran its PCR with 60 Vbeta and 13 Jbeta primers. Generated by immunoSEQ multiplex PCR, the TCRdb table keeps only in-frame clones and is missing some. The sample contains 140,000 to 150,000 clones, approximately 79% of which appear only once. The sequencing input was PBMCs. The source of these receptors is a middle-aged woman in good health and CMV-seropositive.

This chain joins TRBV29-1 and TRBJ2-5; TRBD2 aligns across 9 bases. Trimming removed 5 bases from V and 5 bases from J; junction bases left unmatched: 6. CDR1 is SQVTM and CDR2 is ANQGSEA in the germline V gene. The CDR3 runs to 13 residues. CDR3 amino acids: CSVPRGGMETQYF. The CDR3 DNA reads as TGCAGCGTTCCGCGGGGGGGCATGGAGACCCAGTACTTC.

The DNA for the CDR3 is TGTGCCAGCAGTTCCCGAGGACAGGCATATGGCTACACCTTC. It is translated as CASSSRGQAYGYTF. This chain joins TRBV27 and TRBJ1-2; 7 nucleotides line up with TRBD1. The CDR3 is made up of 14 amino acids. Germline CDR1 reads MNHEY; CDR2 reads SMNVEV (reference sequence). Losses at the gene ends were 4 bases for V and 5 bases for J; bases not matched to a gene: 7.

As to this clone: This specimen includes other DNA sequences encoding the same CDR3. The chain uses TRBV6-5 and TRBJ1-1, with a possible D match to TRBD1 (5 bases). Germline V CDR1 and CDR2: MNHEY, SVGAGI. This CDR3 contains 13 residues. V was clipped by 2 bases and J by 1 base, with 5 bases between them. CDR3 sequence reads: CASSYGQNTEAFF. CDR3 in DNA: TGTGCCAGCAGTTACGGACAGAACACTGAAGCTTTCTTT.

CDR3 in DNA: TGCGCCAGCAGCCCGGGAGGGGCAGGGGCGAACTATGGCTACACCTTC. Its translation: CASSPGGAGANYGYTF. The chain combines TRBV5-1 with TRBJ1-2; D perhaps matches TRBD1 (6 bases). In germline, CDR1 is SGHRS, CDR2 YFSETQ. Trimming removed 4 bases at V and 2 bases at J, with 18 bases between. This CDR3 has 16 residues.

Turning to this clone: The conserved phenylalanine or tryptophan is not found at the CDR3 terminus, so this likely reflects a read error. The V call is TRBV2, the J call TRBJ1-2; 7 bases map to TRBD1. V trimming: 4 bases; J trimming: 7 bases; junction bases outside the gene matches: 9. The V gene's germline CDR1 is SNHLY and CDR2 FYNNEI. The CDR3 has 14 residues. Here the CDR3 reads CASSGQTGIRGYTL. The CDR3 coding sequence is TGTGCCAGCAGTGGACAGACAGGGATCCGTGGCTACACCCTC.

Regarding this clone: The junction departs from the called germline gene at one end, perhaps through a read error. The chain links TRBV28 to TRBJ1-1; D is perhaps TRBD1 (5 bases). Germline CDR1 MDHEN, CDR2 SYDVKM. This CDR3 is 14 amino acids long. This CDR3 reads CASSSPGGATEVFF. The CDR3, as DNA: TGTGCCAGCAGCTCCCCCGGTGGGGCAACTGAAGTTTTCTTT. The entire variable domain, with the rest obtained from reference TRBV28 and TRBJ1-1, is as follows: DVKVTQSSRYLVKRTGEKVFLECVQDMDHENMFWYRQDPGLGLRLIYFSYDVKMKEKGDIPEGYSVSREKKERFSLILESASTNQTSMYLCASSSPGGATEVFFGQGTRLTVV.

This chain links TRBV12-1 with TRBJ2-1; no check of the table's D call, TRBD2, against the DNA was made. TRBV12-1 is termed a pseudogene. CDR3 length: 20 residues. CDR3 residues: CASSFLVAGGPNPTYNEQFF. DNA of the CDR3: TGTGCCAGCAGCTTTTTAGTAGCGGGGGGCCCAAACCCAACCTACAATGAGCAGTTCTTC.